The 28 T cell receptor beta chains given below trace back to one sample, sequenced in a study of blood T cell repertoires in COVID-19. TCRdb keeps only in-frame clones here, not all; method: immunoSEQ multiplex PCR. This table has approximately 90,000 clones, roughly 80% appearing once. Source material: peripheral blood. Receptors originate from a human donor in a cohort sampled during active COVID-19.

The rearrangement uses TRBV19 and TRBJ2-7, with 8 bases matching TRBD1. CDR3 length: 15 residues. The germline V gene has CDR1 LNHDA and CDR2 SQIVND (reference sequence). V gave up 5 bases and J gave up 2 bases; unmatched junction bases: 8. The CDR3 region has the DNA TGTGCCAGTAGTTTCCAGGGGGCCGCCCCCTACGAGCAGTACTTC. Protein product: CASSFQGAAPYEQYF.

The chain combines TRBV5-6 with TRBJ2-7; the match to TRBD2 covers 7 bases. Germline CDR1 is SGHDT and CDR2 is YYEEEE. V trimming: 4 bases; J trimming: 3 bases; junction bases outside the gene matches: 7. The CDR3 consists of 14 residues. The CDR3 sequence is CASSVGWTSYEQYF. CDR3 nucleotide sequence: TGTGCCAGCAGCGTGGGCTGGACTAGCTACGAGCAGTACTTC.

This clone occurred a few times. The chain uses TRBV28 and TRBJ1-2; no reliable D call. Germline V gene lookup returns CDR1 MDHEN and CDR2 SYDVKM. V lost 8 bases and J 4 bases, leaving 11 bases between the germline ends. There are 12 residues in the CDR3. CDR3 loop: CASGQHFYGYTF. The CDR3 nucleotides are TGTGCCAGCGGGCAGCATTTCTATGGCTACACCTTC.

This clone was counted only a few times. The genes are TRBV4-2 and TRBJ1-3; D might be TRBD1 (6 bases). The CDR3 spans 16 residues. V lost 0 bases, J lost 2 bases, and 11 bases lay in between. Germline V CDR1 and CDR2: LGHNA, YNFKEQ. DNA for the CDR3: TGTGCCAGCAGCCAAGAAACAGGGACCACTGGAAACACCATATATTTT. Its protein product is CASSQETGTTGNTIYF.

The chain has TRBV4-3 and TRBJ1-2; D uncertain. The CDR3 runs to 15 residues. The germline gives CDR1 LGHNA, CDR2 YSLEER. Deletions cut 0 bases from V and 4 bases from J, with 12 bases between. CDR3 sequence reads: CASSQESTSIYGYTF. DNA of the CDR3: TGCGCCAGCAGCCAAGAATCTACGTCAATCTATGGCTACACCTTC.

The chain uses TRBV2 and TRBJ2-5, with 10 bases that match TRBD1. CDR1 and CDR2 (germline): SNHLY, FYNNEI. The CDR3 has 13 amino acids. After removal of 8 bases from V and 5 bases from J, the junction contained 5 bases not matched to a gene. CDR3 nucleotide sequence: TGTGCCAGCCGCGGACAGGGGGTGGAGACCCAGTACTTC. Translation: CASRGQGVETQYF.

The rearrangement joins TRBV3-1 (or the pseudogene TRBV3-2) to TRBJ2-3, with D uncertain. CDR3 size: 15 residues. Germline V gene lookup returns CDR1 LGHDT and CDR2 YNNKEL (reference sequence). The V end was cut by 2 bases, the J end by 0 bases, with 9 bases between. The CDR3 sequence: CASSQRRGSTDTQYF. The CDR3 nucleotides read TGTGCCAGCAGCCAAAGACGAGGAAGCACAGATACGCAGTATTTT.

This clone was seen just once. This chain links TRBV19 with TRBJ2-7; 9 nucleotides match TRBD1. The length of the CDR3 is 14 residues. In germline, CDR1 is LNHDA, CDR2 SQIVND (reference sequence). The V and J ends lost 6 bases and 1 base, in that order; junction bases with no gene match: 4. The chain's CDR3 is CASRDRGGSYEQYF. CDR3 DNA: TGTGCCAGTAGGGACAGGGGTGGGTCCTACGAGCAGTACTTC.

The chain carries TRBV6-6 and TRBJ1-6, with a tentative D call TRBD1 (6 bases). Germline V gives CDR1 MNHNY, CDR2 SVGAGI (reference sequence). V was cut by 4 bases and J by 7 bases, with 14 bases left in between. CDR3 size: 15 residues. The CDR3 nucleotides are TGTGCCAGCAGTTTCCAGGGGTTCGGGAATTCACCCCTCCACTTT. It encodes CASSFQGFGNSPLHF.

This chain connects TRBV5-1 to TRBJ2-2, with a tentative D call TRBD1 (5 bases). From germline, CDR1 is SGHRS and CDR2 YFSETQ. CDR3 size: 16 residues. V was pared by 3 bases and J by 0 bases, with 12 bases between. The CDR3 here is CASSSTGYANTGELFF. CDR3 nucleotide sequence: TGCGCCAGCAGCTCAACAGGTTATGCGAACACCGGGGAGCTGTTTTTT.

The CDR3 loop is CASTRTSGIGSYNEQFF. In DNA, the CDR3 is TGTGCCAGCACTAGGACTAGCGGGATAGGGTCCTACAATGAGCAGTTCTTC. V and J are TRBV14 and TRBJ2-1, with 12 bases fitting TRBD2. Trimming took 7 bases from V and 1 from J; bases not matched to a gene: 8. Germline V gene data show CDR1 as SGHDN and CDR2 as FVKESK. The CDR3 extends over 17 amino acids.

This chain joins TRBV29-1 and TRBJ1-1; a weak D match, TRBD1 (5 bases). The V gene lost 7 bases and the J gene lost 0 bases, with 9 bases spanning the gap. The CDR3 has 12 amino acids. CDR1 SQVTM and CDR2 ANQGSEA come from the germline V gene. The CDR3 coding sequence is TGCAGCGGACGGGGGATGAACACTGAAGCTTTCTTT. Translating gives CSGRGMNTEAFF.

This clone was recorded only once. This chain uses TRBV18 with TRBJ2-7; TRBD2 might be the D (5 bases). The germline V gene has CDR1 KGHSH and CDR2 LQKENI. Trimming shortened V by 2 bases and J by 5 bases, and 19 bases separated the two germline ends. The CDR3 has 16 amino acids. The CDR3 nucleotides read TGTGCCAGCTCACCAGCGAGCGGAGGCCCCTCGGACGAGCAGTACTTC. Its protein is CASSPASGGPSDEQYF. The complete variable domain, with remaining parts taken from reference TRBV18 and TRBJ2-7, reads NAGVMQNPRHLVRRRGQEARLRCSPMKGHSHVYWYRQLPEEGLKFMVYLQKENIIDESGMPKERFSAEFPKEGPSILRIQQVVRGDSAAYFCASSPASGGPSDEQYFGPGTRLTVT.

V usage is TRBV4-3 and J usage is TRBJ2-1; tentatively, D is TRBD2 (6 bases). CDR3 length equals 14 residues. CDR1 and CDR2 (germline): LGHNA, YSLEER. The ends were cut back, 6 bases at V and 4 bases at J, with 13 bases in the middle. CDR3 coding DNA: TGCGCCAGCAGTAGCGGAACCCTTTACAATGAGCAGTTCTTC. As protein: CASSSGTLYNEQFF.

This chain links TRBV7-2 with TRBJ1-4; no reliable D call. Trimming shortened V by 2 bases and J by 0 bases, and 10 bases separated the two germline ends. The V gene's germline CDR1 is SGHTA and CDR2 FQGNSA. This CDR3 region has 16 residues. CDR3 bases: TGTGCCAGCAGCTTAATGCCGGGATCAACTAATGAAAAACTGTTTTTT. Its protein product is CASSLMPGSTNEKLFF.

This chain links TRBV27 with TRBJ1-6, with D perhaps TRBD1 (5 bases). The V and J ends lost 5 bases and 7 bases respectively, with 9 bases between them. This CDR3 is built from 13 residues. Germline values: CDR1 MNHEY, CDR2 SMNVEV (reference sequence). This CDR3 is CASSTRQNSPLHF. For the CDR3, the DNA is TGTGCCAGCAGTACCAGACAGAATTCACCCCTCCACTTT.

Only one count was recorded for this clone. This rearrangement joins TRBV19 to TRBJ2-4; weak D call: TRBD1 (5 bases). CDR3 size: 12 residues. Trimming cost V 5 bases and J 6 bases, with 8 bases left between them. CDR1 and CDR2 from the germline V gene are LNHDA and SQIVND (reference sequence). DNA of the CDR3: TGTGCCAGTAGTCCTCAGGGAAACATTCAGTACTTC. Translated, it gives CASSPQGNIQYF.

V usage is TRBV10-1 and J usage is TRBJ1-4; no reliable D call. Germline values: CDR1 WNHNN, CDR2 SYGVQD (reference sequence). Trimming took 8 bases from V and 8 from J, leaving 6 bases between them. The CDR3 is 10 residues long. CDR3 protein: CASDGEKLFF. The CDR3 DNA sequence: TGCGCCAGCGATGGCGAAAAACTGTTTTTT.

This clone appeared a single time. The V gene is TRBV5-1, the J gene TRBJ2-7; maybe TRBD1 (6 bases). V was clipped by 4 bases and J by 4 bases, with 6 bases between them. Germline V gene data show CDR1 as SGHRS and CDR2 as YFSETQ. CDR3 length: 11 residues. Here the CDR3 reads CASSTGYEQYF. CDR3 DNA sequence: TGCGCCAGCAGCACAGGGTACGAGCAGTACTTC. The complete variable domain, with remaining parts taken from reference TRBV5-1 and TRBJ2-7, reads KAGVTQTPRYLIKTRGQQVTLSCSPISGHRSVSWYQQTPGQGLQFLFEYFSETQRNKGNFPGRFSGRQFSNSRSEMNVSTLELGDSALYLCASSTGYEQYFGPGTRLTVT.

The chain combines TRBV3-1 (or the pseudogene TRBV3-2) with TRBJ2-1, with a weak D call TRBD2 (6 bases). This CDR3 contains 15 residues. Looked up from germline, CDR1 is LGHDT and CDR2 is YNNKEL (reference sequence). Trimming pared 6 bases from V and 4 bases from J, leaving 16 bases between. The DNA for the CDR3 is TGTGCCAGCAGTCGGAGGGCCGGCGGGTACAATGAGCAGTTCTTC. Its protein product is CASSRRAGGYNEQFF.

This chain connects TRBV3-1 (or the pseudogene TRBV3-2) to TRBJ2-3; TRBD1 agrees at 7 bases. V lost 10 bases, J lost 0 bases, and 22 bases stayed unmatched. The CDR3 totals 19 residues. Per germline, CDR1 LGHDT and CDR2 YNNKEL (reference sequence). CDR3 region: CANYNRGLCGRASTDTQYF. In nucleotides, the CDR3 is TGTGCCAACTACAACAGGGGTTTATGTGGGAGAGCTAGCACAGATACGCAGTATTTT.

V is TRBV9 and J is TRBJ2-1, with a possible D match to TRBD2 (6 bases). The germline CDR1 and CDR2 sequences are SGDLS and YYNGEE. V lost 3 bases to trimming and J lost 6 bases, with 16 bases between them. The CDR3 consists of 15 residues. CDR3 in amino acids: CASSEGTPRTNEQFF. DNA for the CDR3: TGTGCCAGCAGCGAGGGGACTCCGCGGACCAATGAGCAGTTCTTC.

This rearrangement joins TRBV27 to TRBJ1-2; D might be TRBD1 (5 bases). Germline CDR1 reads MNHEY; CDR2 reads SMNVEV (reference sequence). The CDR3 loop spans 17 amino acids. The germline V and J ends were trimmed by 6 bases and 0 bases, with 20 bases remaining between them. The CDR3 bases are TGTGCCAGCAGGAACGGAAGGGGCCAAAGTCCTAACTATGGCTACACCTTC. Amino acids: CASRNGRGQSPNYGYTF.

The chain combines TRBV6-2 or TRBV6-3 with TRBJ2-7, with D maybe TRBD2 (6 bases). The CDR3 spans 15 residues. V was shortened by 1 base and J by 2 bases, with 12 bases between the two germline ends. Per the germline V gene, CDR1 is MNHEY and CDR2 is SVGEGT. DNA for the CDR3: TGTGCCAGCAGTTACTATGAGGGAGGACCCTACGAGCAGTACTTC. Its translation: CASSYYEGGPYEQYF.

This chain connects TRBV10-3 to TRBJ1-2; a possible D gene is TRBD1 (6 bases). CDR1 is ENHRY and CDR2 is SYGVKD in the germline V gene. The CDR3 has 14 amino acids. Deletions cut 0 bases from V and 4 bases from J, with 9 bases between. CDR3 amino acids: CAISESAQGYGYTF. The CDR3 nucleotides are TGTGCCATCAGTGAGTCCGCACAGGGCTATGGCTACACCTTC.

The V call is TRBV28, the J call TRBJ2-1; the D is unclear. There are 12 residues in the CDR3. CDR1 and CDR2 (germline): MDHEN, SYDVKM. The germline V and J ends were trimmed by 4 bases and 9 bases, with 10 bases remaining between them. The CDR3 reads CASSYWSGEQFF. The CDR3 region has the DNA TGTGCCAGCAGTTATTGGAGTGGTGAGCAGTTCTTC.

In its sample, this clone was seen once. J is TRBJ2-1 and V is TRBV28, with 11 positions matching TRBD2. CDR3 size: 17 residues. Germline CDR1 and CDR2: MDHEN and SYDVKM. V was clipped by 5 bases and J by 9 bases; unmatched bases: 15. DNA of the CDR3: TGTGCCAGCAGTCCAGCTTTGGGACTAGCGGAGACGGTTGAGCAGTTCTTC. Its translation: CASSPALGLAETVEQFF.

The chain employs TRBV28 and TRBJ2-3, with 14 bases identical to TRBD2. Germline V lookup: CDR1 MDHEN, CDR2 SYDVKM. J was trimmed by 2 bases and V by 10 bases; bases with no gene match: 14. CDR3 length: 18 residues. CDR3 sequence reads: CATQGLAGVPPHTDTQYF. The CDR3 bases are TGTGCCACACAGGGACTAGCGGGAGTCCCCCCGCACACAGATACGCAGTATTTT.